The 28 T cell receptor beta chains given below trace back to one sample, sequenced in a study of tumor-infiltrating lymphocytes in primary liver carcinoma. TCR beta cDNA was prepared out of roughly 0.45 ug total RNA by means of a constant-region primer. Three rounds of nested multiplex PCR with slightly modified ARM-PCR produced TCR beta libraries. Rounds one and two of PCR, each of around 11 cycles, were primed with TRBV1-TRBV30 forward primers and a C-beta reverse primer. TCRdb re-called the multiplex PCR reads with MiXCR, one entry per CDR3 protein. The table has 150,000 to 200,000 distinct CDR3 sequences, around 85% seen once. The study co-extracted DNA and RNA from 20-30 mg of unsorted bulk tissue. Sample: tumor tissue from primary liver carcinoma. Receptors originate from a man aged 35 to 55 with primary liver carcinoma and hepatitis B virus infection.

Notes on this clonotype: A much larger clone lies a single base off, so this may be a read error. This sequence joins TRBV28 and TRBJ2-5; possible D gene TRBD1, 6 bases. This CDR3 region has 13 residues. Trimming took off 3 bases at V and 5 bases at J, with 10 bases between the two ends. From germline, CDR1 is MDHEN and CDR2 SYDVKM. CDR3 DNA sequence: TGTGCCAGCAGTTTTCTGGGGGCCGAGACCCAGTACTTC. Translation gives CASSFLGAETQYF.

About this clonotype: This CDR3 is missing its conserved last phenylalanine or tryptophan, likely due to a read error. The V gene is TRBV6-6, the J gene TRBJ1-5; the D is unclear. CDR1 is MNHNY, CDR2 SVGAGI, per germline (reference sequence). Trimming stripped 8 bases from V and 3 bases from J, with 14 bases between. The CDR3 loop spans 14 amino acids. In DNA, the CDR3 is TGTGCCAGCGGTTCCAATACAGTCAATCAGCCCCAGCATCTT. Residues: CASGSNTVNQPQHL.

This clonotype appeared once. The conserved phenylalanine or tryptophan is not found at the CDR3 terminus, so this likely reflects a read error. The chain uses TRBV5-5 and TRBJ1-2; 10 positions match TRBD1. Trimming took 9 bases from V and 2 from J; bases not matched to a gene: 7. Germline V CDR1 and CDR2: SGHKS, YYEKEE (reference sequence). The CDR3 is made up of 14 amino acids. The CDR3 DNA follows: TGTGCCACCATCCGGACAGGGGGAAACTATGGCTACACCTTA. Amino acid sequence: CATIRTGGNYGYTL.

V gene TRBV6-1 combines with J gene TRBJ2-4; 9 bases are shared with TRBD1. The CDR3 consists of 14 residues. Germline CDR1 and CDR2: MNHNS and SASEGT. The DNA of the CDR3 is TGTCCTAGCGACAGGGGGTCATCCCAAAACATTCAGTACTTC. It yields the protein CPSDRGSSQNIQYF.

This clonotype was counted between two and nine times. CDR3 bases: TGCAGTGCTATAGGAGGGAGGGCCACCGGGGAGCTGTTTTTT. Translating gives CSAIGGRATGELFF. The genes are TRBV20-1 and TRBJ2-2, with 7 nucleotides matching TRBD2. V shed 4 bases, J shed 4 bases, and the junction held 6 bases outside the gene matches. The CDR3 is made up of 14 amino acids. Germline V gene lookup returns CDR1 DFQATT and CDR2 SNEGSKA (reference sequence).

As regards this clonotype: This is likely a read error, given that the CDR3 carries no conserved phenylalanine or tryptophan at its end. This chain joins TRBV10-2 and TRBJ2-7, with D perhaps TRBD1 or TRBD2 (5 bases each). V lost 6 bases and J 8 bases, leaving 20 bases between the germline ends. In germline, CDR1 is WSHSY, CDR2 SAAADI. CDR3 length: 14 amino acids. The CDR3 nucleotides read TGCGCCAGCAGCCGGGATAGGGGTATCGACAAGCAGTACTTA. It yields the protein CASSRDRGIDKQYL.

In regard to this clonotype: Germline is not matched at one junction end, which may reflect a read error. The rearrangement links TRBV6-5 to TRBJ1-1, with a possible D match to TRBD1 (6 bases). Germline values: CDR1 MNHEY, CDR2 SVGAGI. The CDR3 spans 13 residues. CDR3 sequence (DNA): TGTGCCGTACAACAGGGACGGAACACTGAAGCTTTATTT. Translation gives CAVQQGRNTEALF.

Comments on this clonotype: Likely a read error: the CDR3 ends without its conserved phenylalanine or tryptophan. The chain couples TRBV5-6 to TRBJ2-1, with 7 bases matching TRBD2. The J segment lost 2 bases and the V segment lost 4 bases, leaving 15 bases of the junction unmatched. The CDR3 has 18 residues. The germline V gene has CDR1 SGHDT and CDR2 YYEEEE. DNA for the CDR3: TGTGCCAGCAGCCGGGGACTATCGGGAGTTTTGACCTACAATGAGCAGTTCTTA. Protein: CASSRGLSGVLTYNEQFL.

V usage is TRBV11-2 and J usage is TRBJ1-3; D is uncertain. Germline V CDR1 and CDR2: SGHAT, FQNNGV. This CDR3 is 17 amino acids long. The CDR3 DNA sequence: TGTGTCATCAGCTTAGATCGGAGCGGTGCTGGTGGAAACACCATATATTTT. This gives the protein CVISLDRSGAGGNTIYF.

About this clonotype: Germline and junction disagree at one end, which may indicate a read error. CDR3 nucleotide sequence: TGTGCCACCCAACGGTCGCGCTCTAGGGCCAACGTCCTGACTTTC. Translated: CATQRSRSRANVLTF. V usage is TRBV11-2 and J usage is TRBJ2-6; D gene unclear. Germline V gene data show CDR1 as SGHAT and CDR2 as FQNNGV. CDR3 size: 15 residues.

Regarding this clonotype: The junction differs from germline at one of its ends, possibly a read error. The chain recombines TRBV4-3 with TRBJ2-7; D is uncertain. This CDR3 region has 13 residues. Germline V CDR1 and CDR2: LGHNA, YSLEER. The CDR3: CASSQELRYKQYF. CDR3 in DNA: TGCGCCAGCAGCCAAGAACTGCGCTACAAGCAGTACTTC.

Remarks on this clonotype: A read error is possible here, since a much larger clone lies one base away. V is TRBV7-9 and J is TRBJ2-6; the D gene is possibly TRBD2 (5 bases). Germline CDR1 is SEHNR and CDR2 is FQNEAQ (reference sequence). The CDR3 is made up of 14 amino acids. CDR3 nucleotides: TGTACCAGCAGCTTACGGGGTCAGGCCAACGTCCTGACTTTC. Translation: CTSSLRGQANVLTF.

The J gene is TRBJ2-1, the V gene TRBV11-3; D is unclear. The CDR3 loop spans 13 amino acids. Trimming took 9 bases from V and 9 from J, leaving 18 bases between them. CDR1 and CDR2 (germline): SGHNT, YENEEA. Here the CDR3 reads CARCFAPSLEQFF. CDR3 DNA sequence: TGTGCCAGATGCTTCGCGCCATCGCTTGAGCAGTTCTTC.

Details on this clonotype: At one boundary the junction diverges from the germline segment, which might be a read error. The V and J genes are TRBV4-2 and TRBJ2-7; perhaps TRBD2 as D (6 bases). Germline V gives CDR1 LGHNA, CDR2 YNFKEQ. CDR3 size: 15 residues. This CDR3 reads CASSLCGANSYEQCF. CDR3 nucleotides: TGTGCCAGTAGCCTATGCGGGGCCAACTCCTACGAGCAGTGCTTC.

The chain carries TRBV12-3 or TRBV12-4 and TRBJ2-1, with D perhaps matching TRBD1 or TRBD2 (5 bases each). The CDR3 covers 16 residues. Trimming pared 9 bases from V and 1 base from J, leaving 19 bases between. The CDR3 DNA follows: TGTGCCAGTAGTGATCCGGGACCAGTATCCTACAATGAGCAGTTCTTC. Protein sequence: CASSDPGPVSYNEQFF.

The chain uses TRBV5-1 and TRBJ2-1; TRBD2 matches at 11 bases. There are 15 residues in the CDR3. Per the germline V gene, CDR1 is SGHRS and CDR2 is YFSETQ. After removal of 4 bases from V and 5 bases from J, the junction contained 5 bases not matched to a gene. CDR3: CASSVGLAENNEQFF. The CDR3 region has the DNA TGCGCCAGCAGCGTGGGACTAGCGGAGAACAATGAGCAGTTCTTC.

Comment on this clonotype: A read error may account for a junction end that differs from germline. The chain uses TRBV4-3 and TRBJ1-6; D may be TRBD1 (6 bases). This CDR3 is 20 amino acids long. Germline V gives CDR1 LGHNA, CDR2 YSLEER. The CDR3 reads CASSQDLHGQGLSYNSPFHF. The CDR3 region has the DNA TGCGCCAGCAGCCAAGATCTCCATGGGCAGGGGTTGTCCTATAATTCACCCTTCCACTTT.

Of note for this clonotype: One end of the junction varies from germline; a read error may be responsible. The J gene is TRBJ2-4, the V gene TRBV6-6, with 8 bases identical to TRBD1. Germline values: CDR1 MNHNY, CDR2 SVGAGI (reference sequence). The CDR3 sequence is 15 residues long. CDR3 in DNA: TGTGTCAGCAGACCAGGACAGGGTGCTAGGAACATTCAGTACTTC. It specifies CVSRPGQGARNIQYF.

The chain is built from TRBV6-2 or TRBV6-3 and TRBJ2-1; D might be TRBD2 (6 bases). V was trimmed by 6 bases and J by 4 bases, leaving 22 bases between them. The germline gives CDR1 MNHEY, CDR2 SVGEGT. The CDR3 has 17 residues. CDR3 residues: CASRKGLTGEGYNEQFF. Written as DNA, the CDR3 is TGTGCCAGCAGGAAAGGTCTCACGGGAGAAGGGTACAATGAGCAGTTCTTC.

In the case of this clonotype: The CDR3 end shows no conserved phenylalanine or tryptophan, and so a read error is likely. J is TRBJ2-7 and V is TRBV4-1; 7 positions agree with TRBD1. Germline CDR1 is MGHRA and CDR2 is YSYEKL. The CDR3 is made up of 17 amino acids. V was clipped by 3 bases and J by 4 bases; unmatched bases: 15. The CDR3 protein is CASSQTAVTGSWYEQYC. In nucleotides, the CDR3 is TGCGCCAGCAGCCAGACTGCCGTGACAGGGTCGTGGTACGAGCAGTACTGC.

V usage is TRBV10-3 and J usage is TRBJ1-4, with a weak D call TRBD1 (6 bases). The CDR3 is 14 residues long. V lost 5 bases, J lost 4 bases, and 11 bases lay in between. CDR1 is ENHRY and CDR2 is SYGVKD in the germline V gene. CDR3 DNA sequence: TGTGCCATCAGTCAGGGGAGCCGTAATGAAAAACTGTTTTTT. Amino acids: CAISQGSRNEKLFF.

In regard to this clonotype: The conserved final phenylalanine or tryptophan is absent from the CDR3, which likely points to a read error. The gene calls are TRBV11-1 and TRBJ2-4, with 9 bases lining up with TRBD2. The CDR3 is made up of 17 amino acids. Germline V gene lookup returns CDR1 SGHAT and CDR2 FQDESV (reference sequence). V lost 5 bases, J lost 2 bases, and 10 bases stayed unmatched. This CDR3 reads CASSIPGTSRTKNIQYY. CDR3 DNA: TGTGCCAGCAGCATTCCTGGGACTAGCAGGACCAAAAACATTCAGTACTAC.

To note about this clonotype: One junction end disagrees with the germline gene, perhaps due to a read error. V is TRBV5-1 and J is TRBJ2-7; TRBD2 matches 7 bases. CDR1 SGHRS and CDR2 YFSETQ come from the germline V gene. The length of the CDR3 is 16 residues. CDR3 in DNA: TGCGCCAGCATCTGGGGGGGAAGAGGACCCTCCTACGAGCAGTATTTC. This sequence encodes CASIWGGRGPSYEQYF.

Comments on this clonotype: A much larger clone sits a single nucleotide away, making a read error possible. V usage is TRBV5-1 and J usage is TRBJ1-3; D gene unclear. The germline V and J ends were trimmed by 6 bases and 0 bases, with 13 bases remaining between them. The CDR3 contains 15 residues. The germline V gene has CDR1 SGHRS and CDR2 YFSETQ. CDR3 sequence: CASTPELSSGNTIYF. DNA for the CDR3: TGCGCCAGCACCCCGGAGCTGAGCTCTGGAAACACCATATATTTT.

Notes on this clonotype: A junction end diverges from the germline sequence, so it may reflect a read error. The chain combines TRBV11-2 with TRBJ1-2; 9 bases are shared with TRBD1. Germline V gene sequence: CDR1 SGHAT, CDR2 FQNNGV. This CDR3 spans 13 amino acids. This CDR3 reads CVSSLDRGYGYIF. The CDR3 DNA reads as TGTGTCAGTAGCTTGGACAGGGGCTATGGCTACATCTTC. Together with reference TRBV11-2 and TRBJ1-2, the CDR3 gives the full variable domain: EAGVAQSPRYKIIEKRQSVAFWCNPISGHATLYWYQQILGQGPKLLIQFQNNGVVDDSQLPKDRFSAERLKGVDSTLKIQPAKLEDSAVYLCVSSLDRGYGYIFGSGTRLTVV.

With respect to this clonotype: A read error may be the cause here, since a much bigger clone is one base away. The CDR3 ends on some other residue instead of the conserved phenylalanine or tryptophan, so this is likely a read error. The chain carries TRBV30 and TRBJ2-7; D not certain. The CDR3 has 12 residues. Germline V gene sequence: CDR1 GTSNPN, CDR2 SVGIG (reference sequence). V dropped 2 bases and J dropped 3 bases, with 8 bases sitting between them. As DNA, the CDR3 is TGTGCCTGGAGTACGTCGGTCTACGAGCAGTACTTA. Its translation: CAWSTSVYEQYL.

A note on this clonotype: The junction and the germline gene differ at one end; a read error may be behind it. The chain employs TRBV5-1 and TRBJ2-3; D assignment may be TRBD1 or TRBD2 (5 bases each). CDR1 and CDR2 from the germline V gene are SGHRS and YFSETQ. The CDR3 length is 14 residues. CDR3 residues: CASSLGGFPDMQFF. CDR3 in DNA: TGCGCCAGCAGCTTGGGGGGGTTCCCAGATATGCAGTTTTTT.

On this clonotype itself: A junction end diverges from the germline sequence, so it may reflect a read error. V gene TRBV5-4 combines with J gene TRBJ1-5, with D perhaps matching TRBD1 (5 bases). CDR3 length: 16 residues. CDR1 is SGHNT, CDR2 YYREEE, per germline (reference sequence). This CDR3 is CASNHVEGRGNQPQHF. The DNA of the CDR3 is TGTGCCAGCAATCACGTGGAGGGGAGAGGCAATCAGCCTCAGCATTTT. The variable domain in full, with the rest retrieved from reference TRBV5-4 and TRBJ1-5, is ETGVTQSPTHLIKTRGQQVTLRCSSQSGHNTVSWYQQALGQGPQFIFQYYREEENGRGNFPPRFSGLQFPNYSSELNVNALELDDSALYLCASNHVEGRGNQPQHFGDGTRLSIL.